This T cell receptor beta chain originates from a study of Ad26.COV2.S vaccination and SARS-CoV-2 variants. A remark on this clone: Other DNA sequences in the same sample also yield this CDR3.

Trimming cost V 3 bases and J 2 bases, with 7 bases left between them. Germline-derived CDR1 and CDR2 are KGHSH and LQKENI. The CDR3 covers 13 residues. Sequencing was performed with immunoSEQ multiplex PCR; in TCRdb, only in-frame clones are kept and a portion is missing. The sample records around 350,000 clones, approximately 90% being singletons. The source was peripheral blood, collected after recovery from COVID-19. The TCR sequence derives from a human donor who had recovered from COVID-19. V usage is TRBV18 and J usage is TRBJ2-5; no firm D call. The CDR3 loop is CASSPALQETQYF. CDR3 DNA: TGTGCCAGCTCACCGGCCTTACAAGAGACCCAGTACTTC.